A single sample is the source of the 25 T cell receptor beta chains below, sequenced in a study of T cells in Graves' hyperthyroidism and ophthalmopathy. Amplified regions were TCR beta CDR3 sequences from RNA transcripts. Primed by the HTBI set, a first-round RT-PCR was run on the TCR CDR3. Using its own MiXCR run on the multiplex PCR reads, TCRdb lists one record per CDR3 protein. Of fewer than 650,000 distinct CDR3 sequences listed, 11% to 15% are singletons. Sample: blood. The receptor set was obtained from a woman in her thirties or forties with Graves' hyperthyroidism.

This clonotype was picked up many times. The V and J genes are TRBV7-9 and TRBJ2-1; D tentatively fits TRBD1 or TRBD2 (5 bases each). CDR3 length: 12 residues. The germline V and J ends were trimmed by 1 base and 8 bases, with 6 bases remaining between them. The germline gives CDR1 SEHNR, CDR2 FQNEAQ (reference sequence). The CDR3 bases are TGTGCCAGCAGCTTAGTGGGGGATGAGCAGTTCTTC. It codes for CASSLVGDEQFF.

The chain combines TRBV7-9 with TRBJ2-5, with 9 bases matching TRBD1. Per germline, CDR1 SEHNR and CDR2 FQNEAQ (reference sequence). This CDR3 contains 15 residues. With 5 bases clipped from V and 7 bases from J, the junction kept 11 bases outside the gene matches. CDR3 protein: CASSHTGGARATQYF. The CDR3 nucleotides read TGTGCCAGCAGCCACACAGGGGGCGCTAGGGCGACCCAGTACTTC.

To note about this clonotype: This may be a read error: a much more frequent sequence differs by one nucleotide. The chain employs TRBV20-1 and TRBJ2-1, with TRBD2 matching over 13 bases. The germline CDR1 and CDR2 sequences are DFQATT and SNEGSKA (reference sequence). This CDR3 region has 13 residues. The CDR3 DNA sequence: TGCAGAGCCCGACTAGCGGGAGGTAATGAGCAGCTCTTC. Translating it yields CRARLAGGNEQLF.

This clonotype was observed at least ten times. The rearrangement joins TRBV7-9 to TRBJ2-1; 10 nucleotides align to TRBD1. Per germline, CDR1 SEHNR and CDR2 FQNEAQ (reference sequence). The V gene end was trimmed by 3 bases and the J gene end by 7 bases; junction bases not matched to a gene: 6. This CDR3 spans 15 amino acids. The CDR3 DNA reads TGTGCCAGCAGCTTTTGGACAGGGGGACCTAATGAGCAGTTCTTC. Its protein product is CASSFWTGGPNEQFF.

This clonotype has only a few counts. This sequence joins TRBV27 and TRBJ2-4; D ambiguous. This CDR3 contains 14 residues. CDR1 is MNHEY and CDR2 is SMNVEV in the germline V gene (reference sequence). V gave up 3 bases and J gave up 1 base, with 7 bases separating them. CDR3 in amino acids: CASSLLAAKNIQYF. CDR3 DNA: TGTGCCAGCAGTTTGCTTGCTGCCAAAAACATTCAGTACTTC.

The genes are TRBV6-2 or TRBV6-3 and TRBJ2-1, with D possibly matching TRBD2 (6 bases). This CDR3 is 13 amino acids long. CDR1 is MNHEY, CDR2 SVGEGT, per germline. The V gene lost 8 bases and the J gene lost 2 bases, with 10 bases spanning the gap. The CDR3 nucleotides are TGTGCCAGCTCCGGCGGGACCTACAATGAGCAGTTCTTC. Translation gives CASSGGTYNEQFF.

This clonotype was picked up a small number of times. The rearrangement uses TRBV29-1 and TRBJ2-1; the D gene is possibly TRBD2 (5 bases). Trimming cost V 1 base and J 4 bases, with 11 bases left between them. CDR3 size: 14 residues. Germline values: CDR1 SQVTM, CDR2 ANQGSEA. This chain's CDR3 is CSVEGDSVYNEQFF. In DNA form, the CDR3 reads TGCAGCGTTGAAGGGGATAGCGTATACAATGAGCAGTTCTTC.

This chain connects TRBV20-1 to TRBJ2-1, with TRBD2 matching over 15 bases. Germline CDR1 DFQATT, CDR2 SNEGSKA (reference sequence). V lost 3 bases and J lost 2; bases outside the gene matches: 14. There are 20 residues in the CDR3. The CDR3 loop is CSARGPGAGTSGRTYNEQFF. CDR3 DNA sequence: TGCAGTGCTAGGGGGCCAGGGGCCGGGACTAGCGGGAGGACCTACAATGAGCAGTTCTTC.

This clonotype was seen many times. The V gene is TRBV12-3 or TRBV12-4, the J gene TRBJ2-7; the D is unclear. The CDR3 extends over 13 amino acids. Trimming took off 5 bases at V and 3 bases at J, with 11 bases between the two ends. For the CDR3, the DNA is TGTGCCAGCAGTCGCGCGAGAGACTACGAGCAGTACTTC. As protein: CASSRARDYEQYF.

This clonotype occurred many times. The CDR3 reads CASSPSRTGTQYF. Here the CDR3 DNA reads TGTGCCAGCAGTCCCTCGAGGACAGGGACCCAGTACTTC. V is TRBV27 and J is TRBJ2-5; 7 bases align to TRBD1. V shed 5 bases and J 7 bases; nucleotides not matched to a gene: 7. In germline, CDR1 is MNHEY, CDR2 SMNVEV (reference sequence). This CDR3 region has 13 residues.

This clonotype was seen more than once but under ten times. This chain connects TRBV7-6 to TRBJ2-3; 9 positions agree with TRBD2. V lost 1 base and J lost 5; bases outside the gene matches: 4. The germline V gene has CDR1 SGHVS and CDR2 FNYEAQ. The CDR3 sequence is 15 residues long. The CDR3 bases are TGTGCCAGCAGCTTAGGGGCACTAGCGGGAGATACGCAGTATTTT. It yields the protein CASSLGALAGDTQYF.

This clonotype has a handful of counts. The rearrangement links TRBV20-1 to TRBJ2-1; 10 nucleotides line up with TRBD2. J lost 9 bases, V lost 6 bases, and 8 bases had no gene match. CDR1 and CDR2 from the germline V gene are DFQATT and SNEGSKA (reference sequence). The CDR3 consists of 13 residues. CDR3 sequence reads: CSARPSSGGEQFF. The CDR3 coding sequence is TGCAGTGCAAGACCCTCTAGCGGGGGTGAGCAGTTCTTC.

This clonotype was seen repeatedly, ten times or more. V usage is TRBV28 and J usage is TRBJ2-5; D uncertain. The CDR3 has 14 residues. Germline loops: CDR1 MDHEN, CDR2 SYDVKM. Trimming removed 6 bases at V and 1 base at J, with 12 bases between. CDR3 nucleotide sequence: TGTGCCAGCAGGGACCCGGGTTTCCAAGAGACCCAGTACTTC. Its translation is CASRDPGFQETQYF.

This clonotype occurred many times. The chain uses TRBV11-2 and TRBJ2-4; tentative D call: TRBD2 (6 bases). The CDR3 extends over 19 amino acids. CDR1 is SGHAT, CDR2 FQNNGV, per germline. Trimming removed 0 bases from V and 3 bases from J, with 21 bases in between. The CDR3 sequence is CASSLESRGKVLGKNIQYF. Written as DNA, the CDR3 is TGTGCCAGCAGCTTAGAATCGCGCGGGAAGGTATTAGGCAAAAACATTCAGTACTTC.

This clonotype was seen ten or more times. The chain is built from TRBV12-3 or TRBV12-4 and TRBJ2-3; either TRBD1 or TRBD2 may supply D (5 bases each). V gave up 2 bases and J gave up 0 bases, with 15 bases separating them. The CDR3 totals 17 residues. CDR3 coding DNA: TGTGCCAGCAGTTTATTCTCGGGGCTCTCTAGCACAGATACGCAGTATTTT. Protein sequence: CASSLFSGLSSTDTQYF.

This clonotype was observed at least ten times. In DNA form, the CDR3 reads TGTGCCAGCAGCGTAGTGGCGGGGGCCTACAATGAGCAGTTCTTC. Residues: CASSVVAGAYNEQFF. The genes are TRBV9 and TRBJ2-1, with 7 bases matching TRBD2. Germline V lookup: CDR1 SGDLS, CDR2 YYNGEE. Germline trimming cut 0 bases from V and 2 bases from J; bases unmatched to any gene: 2. CDR3 length: 15 amino acids.

The chain is built from TRBV30 and TRBJ2-5; weak D call: TRBD1 (5 bases). Germline V gene data show CDR1 as GTSNPN and CDR2 as SVGIG (reference sequence). This CDR3 has 12 residues. V shed 1 base and J shed 5 bases, with 8 bases lying between them. The CDR3 loop reads CAWSAGLETQYF. DNA of the CDR3: TGTGCCTGGAGTGCAGGGCTTGAGACCCAGTACTTC.

This clonotype has at least ten counts. The V gene is TRBV28, the J gene TRBJ2-4, with TRBD1 as a possible D gene (6 bases). Trimming removed 5 bases at V and 1 base at J, with 12 bases between. The CDR3 has 15 residues. Germline CDR1 reads MDHEN; CDR2 reads SYDVKM. CDR3 coding DNA: TGTGCCAGCAGTCCAGACAGGTGGGCCAAAAACATTCAGTACTTC. It specifies CASSPDRWAKNIQYF.

In DNA, the CDR3 is TGTGCCAGCAGTGAAGTGGGGACAAGGCAAGGATCCCCCCTCCACTTT. This encodes CASSEVGTRQGSPLHF. The chain joins TRBV2 to TRBJ1-6; weak D call: TRBD1 (6 bases). The V end was cut by 1 base, the J end by 13 bases, with 20 bases between. The CDR3 length is 16 residues. Germline CDR1 is SNHLY and CDR2 is FYNNEI. The whole variable domain, remainder taken from reference TRBV2 and TRBJ1-6, is EPEVTQTPSHQVTQMGQEVILRCVPISNHLYFYWYRQILGQKVEFLVSFYNNEISEKSEIFDDQFSVERPDGSNFTLKIRSTKLEDSAMYFCASSEVGTRQGSPLHFGNGTRLTVT.

The V and J genes are TRBV7-2 and TRBJ2-2; 10 nucleotides agree with TRBD2. CDR1 is SGHTA, CDR2 FQGNSA, per germline. The CDR3 is made up of 17 amino acids. Trimming at V came to 1 base and at J to 4 bases, leaving 6 bases not matched to a gene. CDR3 in DNA: TGTGCCAGCAGCTTAGTTCCAGCGGGAGGGATCACCGGGGAGCTGTTTTTT. Translated: CASSLVPAGGITGELFF.

This clonotype occurred many times. The rearrangement uses TRBV2 and TRBJ2-7, with 7 bases matching TRBD2. From germline, CDR1 is SNHLY and CDR2 FYNNEI. The length of the CDR3 is 12 residues. V shed 8 bases and J 2 bases; nucleotides not matched to a gene: 3. The CDR3 here is CASGGGPYEQYF. The CDR3 bases are TGTGCCAGCGGGGGGGGACCCTACGAGCAGTACTTC.

The chain employs TRBV2 and TRBJ2-1, with 7 bases that match TRBD1. V was pared by 10 bases and J by 2 bases, with 8 bases of the junction left unmatched. The CDR3 is 14 residues long. Looked up from germline, CDR1 is SNHLY and CDR2 is FYNNEI. The DNA for the CDR3 is TGTGCCAACCCAAGACAGGGCACCTACAATGAGCAGTTCTTC. This sequence encodes CANPRQGTYNEQFF. Drawing the rest from reference TRBV2 and TRBJ2-1, the complete variable domain is EPEVTQTPSHQVTQMGQEVILRCVPISNHLYFYWYRQILGQKVEFLVSFYNNEISEKSEIFDDQFSVERPDGSNFTLKIRSTKLEDSAMYFCANPRQGTYNEQFFGPGTRLTVL.

The chain carries TRBV10-2 and TRBJ2-1; 10 bases agree with TRBD2. The CDR3 sequence is 16 residues long. Germline trimming cut 6 bases from V and 3 bases from J; bases unmatched to any gene: 8. The germline CDR1 and CDR2 sequences are WSHSY and SAAADI. The CDR3 sequence: CASRALAGRFYNEQFF. In DNA form, the CDR3 reads TGCGCCAGCAGAGCACTAGCGGGACGATTCTACAATGAGCAGTTCTTC.

This clonotype showed up just a few times. The chain employs TRBV7-9 and TRBJ2-7, with TRBD2 matching 9 bases. This CDR3 spans 15 amino acids. V lost 5 bases to trimming and J lost 7 bases; unmatched junction nucleotides: 12. Germline values: CDR1 SEHNR, CDR2 FQNEAQ (reference sequence). In DNA, the CDR3 is TGTGCCAGCAGCCCCCCGTCGGCGGGAGGGCCGGAGCAGTACTTC. Translating gives CASSPPSAGGPEQYF.

At least ten counts were recorded for this clonotype. The genes are TRBV20-1 and TRBJ2-5; D gene unclear. The ends were cut back, 6 bases at V and 1 base at J, with 9 bases in the middle. The CDR3 totals 12 residues. In germline, CDR1 is DFQATT, CDR2 SNEGSKA (reference sequence). The DNA for the CDR3 is TGCAGTGCGCTTAGGGCCCAAGAGACCCAGTACTTC. Protein: CSALRAQETQYF.